The subject of this entry is one T cell receptor beta chain. Its matching antigen is unknown. The data derive from a study of Ad26.COV2.S vaccination and SARS-CoV-2 variants. Study results and limitations: The TCR breadth and depth analyses may have produced an underestimate of total T cell responses. Those who received the vaccine showed greater spike-specific TCR breadth than those given placebo. Vaccinated and placebo-treated recipients had similar non-spike TCR breadth. Substantial breadth in spike-specific CD8+ and CD4+ T cell responses was reportedly seen after vaccination.

TCRdb's table, derived via immunoSEQ multiplex PCR, lists solely in-frame clones and lacks some. The sample shows 300,000 to 450,000 clones, about 90% of them seen only once. This material consisted of peripheral blood, taken after recovery from COVID-19. The sequence was obtained from a human donor who had recovered from COVID-19.

The DNA of the CDR3 is TGTGCCAGCAGCCCTGGGGCGTCCTACGAGCAGTACTTC. It is translated as CASSPGASYEQYF. V gene TRBV11-3 combines with J gene TRBJ2-7; tentatively, D is TRBD1 (5 bases). Trimming pared 5 bases from V and 1 base from J, leaving 9 bases between. Germline-derived CDR1 and CDR2 are SGHNT and YENEEA. The CDR3 runs to 13 residues.